These T cell receptor beta chains were read from a single sample in a study of blood T cell repertoires in COVID-19. Data came from immunoSEQ multiplex PCR; TCRdb stores just in-frame clones and leaves some out. Of about 140,000 clones listed, roughly four fifths are singletons. Sequences were obtained from PBMCs or T cells enriched from blood (not recorded which). These receptors were obtained from a woman in her fifties or sixties with acute COVID-19. CDR3s include the opening cysteine and the closing phenylalanine or tryptophan. D genes are given only for firm matches. Part of the rows lack a size; the others show once, few, many or a class for expanded clones.

cdr3_aa cdr3_nt v_call d_call j_call clone_size
CSASGQGDFYNEQFF TGCAGTGCTAGTGGACAGGGTGATTTCTACAATGAGCAGTTCTTC TRBV20-1 TRBD1 TRBJ2-1 few
CASRDGQGAYSPLHF TGTGCCAGTAGGGATGGACAGGGGGCATACTCACCCCTCCACTTT TRBV19 TRBD1 TRBJ1-6 .
CASSLQGTYNSPLHF TGCGCCAGCAGCTTGCAGGGGACATATAATTCACCCCTCCACTTT TRBV5-1 . TRBJ1-6 few
CASSKLAGAILGGTDTQYF TGTGCCAGCAGCAAACTAGCGGGGGCTATCTTGGGGGGCACAGATACGCAGTATTTT TRBV21-1 . TRBJ2-3 .
CASSLEGGGYNEQFF TGTGCCAGCAGCCTAGAGGGAGGAGGTTACAATGAGCAGTTCTTC TRBV7-3 . TRBJ2-1 .
CASHEFWQDTEAFF TGTGCCAGCCACGAATTCTGGCAGGACACTGAAGCTTTCTTT TRBV5-4 . TRBJ1-1 .
CASSATLGVTGELFF TGTGCCAGCAGCGCAACCCTCGGGGTCACCGGGGAGCTGTTTTTT TRBV9 . TRBJ2-2 .
CASSPWTGRYNEQFF TGTGCCAGTAGTCCATGGACAGGGAGGTACAATGAGCAGTTCTTC TRBV19 TRBD1 TRBJ2-1 .
CASSLRAESGIVYGYTF TGTGCCAGCAGCTTACGGGCCGAATCGGGAATAGTCTATGGCTACACCTTC TRBV11-2 . TRBJ1-2 few
CASRTDTYGYTF TGTGCCAGTAGGACGGACACTTATGGCTACACCTTC TRBV19 . TRBJ1-2 .
CASSPAQVDYEQYF TGTGCCAGCAGCCCAGCCCAGGTCGACTACGAGCAGTACTTC TRBV9 . TRBJ2-7 .
CASSLVGIAGGETQYF TGTGCCAGCAGCTTAGTAGGGATAGCGGGAGGGGAGACCCAGTACTTC TRBV7-2 TRBD2 TRBJ2-5 .
CATSESSWGDQQFF TGTGCCACCAGTGAATCTTCCTGGGGAGACCAGCAGTTCTTC TRBV24-1 . TRBJ2-1 .
CASSPGVGGNTIYF TGTGCCAGCAGTCCGGGGGTTGGTGGAAACACCATATATTTT TRBV27 . TRBJ1-3 few
CASRVRQGDSPLHF TGTGCCAGTCGGGTAAGACAGGGAGATTCACCCCTCCACTTT TRBV19 TRBD1 TRBJ1-6 .
CSASRAGLSEQYF TGCAGTGCTAGTCGGGCAGGGTTAAGTGAGCAGTACTTC TRBV20-1 . TRBJ2-7 .
CASTSGREEQYF TGTGCCAGCACCAGCGGGAGAGAAGAGCAGTACTTC TRBV6-5 TRBD2 TRBJ2-7 .
CASSQDPGALTGNTIYF TGTGCCAGCAGCCAAGACCCTGGGGCCCTCACTGGAAACACCATATATTTT TRBV4-2 . TRBJ1-3 .
CASSLGLDSSYEQYF TGTGCCAGCAGCTTGGGCCTGGACTCCTCCTACGAGCAGTACTTC TRBV5-4 . TRBJ2-7 .
CASSQATSGLSYEQYF TGCGCCAGCAGCCAGGCTACTAGCGGGCTTTCCTACGAGCAGTACTTC TRBV4-1 TRBD2 TRBJ2-7 .
CASSAGQGGYTF TGTGCCAGCAGCGCAGGACAGGGTGGCTACACCTTC TRBV7-9 TRBD1 TRBJ1-2 .
CASSARDRVSSETQYF TGTGCCAGCAGCGCGAGGGACAGGGTCTCTTCAGAGACCCAGTACTTC TRBV11-2 TRBD1 TRBJ2-5 .
CSVVLEGPSYEQYF TGCAGCGTTGTTTTGGAGGGCCCGTCCTACGAGCAGTACTTC TRBV29-1 . TRBJ2-7 .
CASRTYRISNQPQHF TGTGCCAGCAGGACATACAGGATTAGCAATCAGCCCCAGCATTTT TRBV6-4 . TRBJ1-5 .
CASSVDPGDRGYTF TGTGCCAGCAGCGTAGACCCGGGGGATCGTGGCTACACCTTC TRBV9 . TRBJ1-2 once
CASSLSGGFDEQYF TGTGCCAGCAGCTTATCGGGAGGTTTCGACGAGCAGTACTTC TRBV7-6 TRBD2 TRBJ2-7 .
CASMVGDTSGNTIYF TGTGCCAGTATGGTGGGGGACACATCTGGAAACACCATATATTTT TRBV19 . TRBJ1-3 .
CASSLQSTIPGTDTQYF TGTGCCAGCAGCTTACAGTCGACAATTCCGGGCACAGATACGCAGTATTTT TRBV7-2 . TRBJ2-3 .
CASSQPGTSTPSEQFF TGCGCCAGCAGCCAACCCGGGACTAGCACTCCCTCTGAGCAGTTCTTC TRBV4-1 TRBD2 TRBJ2-1 .
CASSLTTFGNTIYF TGTGCCAGCAGTTTAACAACCTTTGGAAACACCATATATTTT TRBV27 . TRBJ1-3 .
CASSYQGASTEAFF TGTGCCAGCAGTTACCAGGGGGCGTCCACTGAAGCTTTCTTT TRBV6-5 TRBD1 TRBJ1-1 .
CASSLRSDTNQPQHF TGTGCCAGCAGCTTGAGGTCGGATACTAATCAGCCCCAGCATTTT TRBV7-8 . TRBJ1-5 .
CASSLRLAGVNEQFF TGTGCCAGCAGTTTACGGCTAGCGGGAGTAAATGAGCAGTTCTTC TRBV27 TRBD2 TRBJ2-1 .
CASSLDRSSYNEQFF TGCGCCAGCAGCCTGGACAGGAGCTCCTACAATGAGCAGTTCTTC TRBV5-1 TRBD1 TRBJ2-1 .
CAWSRKPNQPQHF TGTGCCTGGAGTCGAAAGCCAAATCAGCCCCAGCATTTT TRBV30 . TRBJ1-5 .
CASSLAPPGGQETQYF TGTGCCAGCAGCTTAGCCCCACCGGGGGGCCAAGAGACCCAGTACTTC TRBV7-2 TRBD2 TRBJ2-5 .
CASSPKAGGGYTF TGTGCCAGCAGTCCCAAGGCGGGGGGAGGCTACACCTTC TRBV12-3/TRBV12-4 . TRBJ1-2 .
CASSEWRGETQYF TGTGCCAGCAGTGAATGGAGAGGCGAGACCCAGTACTTC TRBV12-3/TRBV12-4 . TRBJ2-5 .
CASSLGQGLTSGANVLTF TGCGCCAGCAGCTTGGGACAGGGATTAACCTCTGGGGCCAACGTCCTGACTTTC TRBV5-1 TRBD1 TRBJ2-6 .
CASSLGGRETQYF TGTGCCAGCAGCTTGGGGGGACGGGAGACCCAGTACTTC TRBV7-6 . TRBJ2-5 .
CASSQDDRDFLGGYTF TGCGCCAGCAGCCAAGATGACAGAGATTTTTTAGGCGGCTACACCTTC TRBV4-3 . TRBJ1-2 .
CASSYHGTGSPLHF TGTGCCAGCAGTTACCACGGGACAGGTTCACCCCTCCACTTT TRBV6-5 TRBD1 TRBJ1-6 few
CASSPRTGNYGYTF TGTGCCAGCAGCCCCCGGACAGGGAACTATGGCTACACCTTC TRBV7-2 TRBD1 TRBJ1-2 .
CASRGRGETQYF TGTGCCAGCAGAGGCAGGGGAGAGACCCAGTACTTC TRBV5-6 . TRBJ2-5 .
CSAGAVLAIEQFF TGCAGCGCTGGGGCCGTACTAGCGATTGAGCAGTTCTTC TRBV29-1 TRBD2 TRBJ2-1 .
CASSLIGGGSSYNEQFF TGTGCCAGCAGCTTAATAGGCGGAGGGAGCTCCTACAATGAGCAGTTCTTC TRBV7-3 . TRBJ2-1 .
CASSQDGRTGDTEAFF TGTGCCAGCAGCCAAGACGGGAGGACAGGGGACACTGAAGCTTTCTTT TRBV14 TRBD1 TRBJ1-1 .
CASSDPRTGQKLFF TGTGCCAGCAGTGACCCTCGGACAGGGCAAAAACTGTTTTTT TRBV25-1 TRBD1 TRBJ1-4 few
CASSEQGGNGGYTF TGTGCCAGCAGCGAGCAAGGGGGCAACGGTGGCTACACCTTC TRBV6-5 TRBD1 TRBJ1-2 .
CAWSGGVGETQYF TGTGCCTGGAGCGGAGGGGTGGGAGAGACCCAGTACTTC TRBV30 . TRBJ2-5 few
CAVDRGDNTEAFF TGTGCCGTGGACAGGGGCGACAACACTGAAGCTTTCTTT TRBV10-3 TRBD1 TRBJ1-1 .
CASNQREKETQYF TGTGCCAGCAATCAGCGGGAGAAAGAGACCCAGTACTTC TRBV2 TRBD2 TRBJ2-5 .
CASSLPGQNYGYTF TGTGCCAGCAGCCTACCGGGACAGAACTATGGCTACACCTTC TRBV5-6 TRBD1 TRBJ1-2 .
CASRVFSGYTF TGTGCCAGCAGGGTTTTTAGTGGCTACACCTTC TRBV27 . TRBJ1-2 .
CASRLSNTEAFF TGTGCCAGCAGACTATCGAACACTGAAGCTTTCTTT TRBV12-3/TRBV12-4 . TRBJ1-1 .
CASSQGTGGNEKLFF TGCGCCAGCAGCCAGGGGACAGGTGGTAATGAAAAACTGTTTTTT TRBV4-3 TRBD1 TRBJ1-4 .
CAISAGPGQGDDGYTF TGTGCCATCAGTGCCGGTCCGGGACAGGGGGATGATGGCTACACCTTC TRBV10-3 TRBD1 TRBJ1-2 .